This entry is about one T cell receptor (beta chain). Its target is unknown. The data were taken from a study of lymphopenia after photon versus proton radiotherapy. The CDR3 has 14 amino acids. V was pared by 0 bases and J by 5 bases, with 11 bases between. Per the germline V gene, CDR1 is KGHSH and CDR2 is LQKENI. Assay used: immunoSEQ multiplex PCR; TCRdb lists only in-frame clones, some missing. Here the sample spans 55,000 to 75,000 clones, roughly 91% being singletons. Study-wide points: In patients who died, overall survival fell as post-nadir TCR diversity dropped more. Only patients who died were analyzed for survival; proton advantage is unproven.

The source of this sequence is a woman between 70 and 85 years old with pancreatic cancer. The sample here was peripheral blood, taken from a patient treated with photon-based radiotherapy. The genes are TRBV18 and TRBJ2-7; no reliable D call. DNA for the CDR3: TGTGCCAGCTCACCACCGACCCTCTCGAACGAGCAGTACTTC. It specifies CASSPPTLSNEQYF.